This TCR beta chain is drawn from a study of cytomegalovirus exposure and HLA in healthy donors. Study overall: Among the roughly 400 genotyped donors, about 81% were placed in the Caucasian-associated ancestry cluster.

Study-level findings and limits: CMV serostatus was the sole immune exposure data available. There was a cluster of highly shared sequence variants that was likely a sequencing artifact.

This CDR3 is built from 16 residues. V trimming: 6 bases; J trimming: 0 bases; junction bases outside the gene matches: 7. Germline V gene data show CDR1 as SNHLY and CDR2 as FYNNEI. With regard to this clone: What it binds is not known.

The PCR used 60 Vbeta and 13 Jbeta primers. The table came from immunoSEQ multiplex PCR; TCRdb's copy has only in-frame clones and leaves some out. The table lists over 200,000 clones, under 90% of them singletons. The sequencing input was PBMCs. The rearrangement joins TRBV2 to TRBJ2-1; 8 bases match TRBD2. The receptor's source is a human donor in good health. This CDR3 is CASRLTSASSYNEQFF. The CDR3 region has the DNA TGTGCCAGCAGATTGACTAGCGCGAGCTCCTACAATGAGCAGTTCTTC.